This T cell receptor (beta chain) was sequenced in a study of Tregs in tolerant kidney transplant recipients. Germline V gene data show CDR1 as SEHNR and CDR2 as FQNEAQ (reference sequence). V lost 1 base to trimming and J lost 6 bases, with 7 bases between them. The CDR3 consists of 14 residues. Clones were sequenced by immunoSEQ multiplex PCR, and TCRdb holds only the in-frame ones, with some missing. The profile shows about 87,000 clones, roughly 93% of them singletons. Sequenced here: CD4+ T cells from blood, sampled before the transplant. This chain links TRBV7-9 with TRBJ1-6; D call uncertain. The TCR was taken from a human donor who received a combined kidney and bone marrow transplant. The CDR3 bases are TGTGCCAGCAGCTTAGGGCCAAGTAATTCACCCCTCCACTTT. It translates to CASSLGPSNSPLHF.